Here is one TCR beta chain with its context. Its specificity is unknown. This specimen belongs to a study of T cell responses to AZD1222 COVID-19 vaccine. Study overall: Researchers grouped second doses given at about 4 or about 12 weeks into one pool. Broader study findings: Baseline serology detected seropositivity in only five or six AZD1222 recipients. It was only after the peak T cell response that any repertoires were sampled.

Profiling relied on immunoSEQ multiplex PCR, and the TCRdb table lists in-frame clones only, not all of them. The sample lists approximately 110,000 clones; approximately 90% were seen once. This TCR was recovered from an adult in good health. Material: peripheral blood, obtained on day 0 of AZD1222 vaccination.

This CDR3 is CASSSRPGQITTNEKLFF. CDR3 nucleotide sequence: TGCGCCAGCAGCTCTAGACCGGGACAGATAACAACTAATGAAAAACTGTTTTTT. This chain connects TRBV5-1 to TRBJ1-4, with 7 bases that match TRBD1. J was trimmed by 0 bases and V by 3 bases; bases with no gene match: 11. The CDR3 consists of 18 residues. Germline assignment: CDR1 SGHRS and CDR2 YFSETQ. Complete variable domain (other parts from reference TRBV5-1 and TRBJ1-4): KAGVTQTPRYLIKTRGQQVTLSCSPISGHRSVSWYQQTPGQGLQFLFEYFSETQRNKGNFPGRFSGRQFSNSRSEMNVSTLELGDSALYLCASSSRPGQITTNEKLFFGSGTQLSVL.